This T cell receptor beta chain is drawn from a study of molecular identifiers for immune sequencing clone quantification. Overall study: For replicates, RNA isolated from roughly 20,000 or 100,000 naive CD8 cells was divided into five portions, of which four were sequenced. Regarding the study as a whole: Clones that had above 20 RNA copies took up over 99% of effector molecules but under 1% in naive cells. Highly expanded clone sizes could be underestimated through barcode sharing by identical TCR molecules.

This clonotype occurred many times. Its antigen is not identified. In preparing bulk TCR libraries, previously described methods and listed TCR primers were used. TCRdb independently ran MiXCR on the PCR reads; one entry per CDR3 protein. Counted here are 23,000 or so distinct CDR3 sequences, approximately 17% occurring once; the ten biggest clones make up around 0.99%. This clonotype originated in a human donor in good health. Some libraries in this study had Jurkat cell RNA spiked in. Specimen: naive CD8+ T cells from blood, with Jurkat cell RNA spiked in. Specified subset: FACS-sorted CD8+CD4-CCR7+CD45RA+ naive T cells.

This CDR3 reads CASSPRGGTSGSVGTDTQYF. CDR3 nucleotide sequence: TGTGCCAGCAGCCCCCGGGGGGGGACTAGCGGGAGTGTCGGCACAGATACGCAGTATTTT. This chain joins TRBV11-2 and TRBJ2-3, with 14 positions matching TRBD2. V gave up 5 bases and J gave up 1 base; unmatched junction bases: 14. The CDR3 is made up of 20 amino acids. Germline loops: CDR1 SGHAT, CDR2 FQNNGV.